This T cell receptor beta chain was sequenced during a study of CXCR3-negative and CXCR3-positive naive CD8 T cells. Study conclusions and caveats: Greater hydrophobicity was found in TRB CDR3s of CXCR3-positive naive cells than of CXCR3-negative naive cells. Cryopreservation partially decreased CXCR3 expression, and most assays used fresh PBMCs. Between one naive subset and the other, surface CD5 was comparable, and TCR strength was inferred from TRB CDR3 properties. Naive CXCR3-negative and CXCR3-positive cells had similar TRBV-TRBJ usage; memory differed.

Naive CD8+ T cells were CD45RO-CCR7+CD27+CD95-. The CDR3 extends over 14 amino acids. CDR1 is MDHEN and CDR2 is SYDVKM in the germline V gene. With UMI labels, 5' RACE was used to prepare the TRB cDNA libraries. Using the 5' RACE reads, TCRdb records one entry per CDR3 protein without DNA. The sample table sets out 150,000 or so distinct CDR3 sequences. Note on this clonotype: Its specificity is unknown.

This chain joins TRBV28 and TRBJ2-3. The TCR was taken from a human donor in good health. Some clones in this sample may be carry-over from other donors' samples. Sequences were obtained from naive CXCR3+ CD8+ T cells from blood. Subset specified: CD45RO-CCR7+CD27+CD95- naive CD8+ T cells expressing CXCR3 (TNR3+). The CDR3 sequence is CAISLVRVADTQYF.